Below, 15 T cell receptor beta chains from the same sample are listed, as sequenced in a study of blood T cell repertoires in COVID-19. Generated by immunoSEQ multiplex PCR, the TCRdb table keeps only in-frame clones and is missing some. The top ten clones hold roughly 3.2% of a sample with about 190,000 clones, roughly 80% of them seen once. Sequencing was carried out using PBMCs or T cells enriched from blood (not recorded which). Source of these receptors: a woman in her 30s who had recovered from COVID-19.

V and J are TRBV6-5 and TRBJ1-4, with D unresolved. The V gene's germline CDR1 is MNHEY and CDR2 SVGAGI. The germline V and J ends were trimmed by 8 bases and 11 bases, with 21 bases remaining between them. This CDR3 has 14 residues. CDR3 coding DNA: TGTGCCAGCTCGCCGCCAGGCGAGGAGGTTAAACTGTTTTTT. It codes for CASSPPGEEVKLFF.

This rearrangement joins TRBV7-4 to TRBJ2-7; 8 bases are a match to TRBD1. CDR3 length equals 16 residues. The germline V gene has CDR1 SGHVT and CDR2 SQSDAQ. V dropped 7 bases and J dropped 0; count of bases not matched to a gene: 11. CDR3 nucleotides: TGTGCCAGCAACGGTGTGGACAGGGCAAACTCCTACGAGCAGTACGTC. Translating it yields CASNGVDRANSYEQYV.

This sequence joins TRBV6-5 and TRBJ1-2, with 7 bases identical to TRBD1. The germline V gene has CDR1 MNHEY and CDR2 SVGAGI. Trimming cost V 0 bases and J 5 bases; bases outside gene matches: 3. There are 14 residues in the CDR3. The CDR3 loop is CASSYSGQKYGYTF. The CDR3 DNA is TGTGCCAGCAGTTACTCGGGACAGAAATATGGCTACACCTTC.

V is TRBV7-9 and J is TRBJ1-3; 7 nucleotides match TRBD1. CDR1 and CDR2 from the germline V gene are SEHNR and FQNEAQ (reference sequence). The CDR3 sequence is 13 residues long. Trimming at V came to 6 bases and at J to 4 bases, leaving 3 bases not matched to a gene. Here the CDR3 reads CASRSTGGNTIYF. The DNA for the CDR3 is TGTGCCAGCAGATCGACAGGGGGAAACACCATATATTTT.

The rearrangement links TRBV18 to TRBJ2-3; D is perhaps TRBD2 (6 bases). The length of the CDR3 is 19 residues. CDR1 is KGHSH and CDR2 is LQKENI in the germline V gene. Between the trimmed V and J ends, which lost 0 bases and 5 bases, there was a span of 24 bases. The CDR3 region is CASSPPNLRGVDSGDTQYF. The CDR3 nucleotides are TGTGCCAGCTCACCACCGAATTTGAGGGGCGTCGATAGCGGAGATACGCAGTATTTT.

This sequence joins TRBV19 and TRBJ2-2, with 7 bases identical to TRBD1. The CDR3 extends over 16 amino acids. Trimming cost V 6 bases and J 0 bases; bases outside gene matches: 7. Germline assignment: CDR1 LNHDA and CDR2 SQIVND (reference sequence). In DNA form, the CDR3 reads TGTGCCAGTAGGAGGACAGGACCCACGAACACCGGGGAGCTGTTTTTT. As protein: CASRRTGPTNTGELFF.

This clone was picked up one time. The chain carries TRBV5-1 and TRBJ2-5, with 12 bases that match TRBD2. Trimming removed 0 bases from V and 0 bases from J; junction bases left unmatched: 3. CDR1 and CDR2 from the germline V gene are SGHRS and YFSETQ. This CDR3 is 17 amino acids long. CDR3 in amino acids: CASSLGLAGVYQETQYF. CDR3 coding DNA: TGCGCCAGCAGCTTGGGACTAGCGGGGGTGTACCAAGAGACCCAGTACTTC.

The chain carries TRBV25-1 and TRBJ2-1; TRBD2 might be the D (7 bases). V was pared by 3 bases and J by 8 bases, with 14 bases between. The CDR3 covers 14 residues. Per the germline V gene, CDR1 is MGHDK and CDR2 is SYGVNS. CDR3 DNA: TGTGCCAGCAGTGACCCCCGGGGGGCGGATGAGCAGTTCTTC. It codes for CASSDPRGADEQFF. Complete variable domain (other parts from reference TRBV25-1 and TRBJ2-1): EADIYQTPRYLVIGTGKKITLECSQTMGHDKMYWYQQDPGMELHLIHYSYGVNSTEKGDLSSESTVSRIRTEHFPLTLESARPSHTSQYLCASSDPRGADEQFFGPGTRLTVL.

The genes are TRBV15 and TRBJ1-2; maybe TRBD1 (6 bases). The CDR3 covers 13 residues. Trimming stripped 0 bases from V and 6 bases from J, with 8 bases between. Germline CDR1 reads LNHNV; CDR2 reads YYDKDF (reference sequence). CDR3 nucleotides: TGTGCCACCAGCAGAGACAGGGGCGATGGCTACACCTTC. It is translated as CATSRDRGDGYTF.

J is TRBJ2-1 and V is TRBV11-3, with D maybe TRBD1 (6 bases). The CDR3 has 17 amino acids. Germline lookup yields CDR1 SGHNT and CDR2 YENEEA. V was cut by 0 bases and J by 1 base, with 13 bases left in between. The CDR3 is CASSLDSAGVSYNEQFF. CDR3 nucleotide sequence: TGTGCCAGCAGCTTAGACTCGGCAGGGGTTTCCTACAATGAGCAGTTCTTC.

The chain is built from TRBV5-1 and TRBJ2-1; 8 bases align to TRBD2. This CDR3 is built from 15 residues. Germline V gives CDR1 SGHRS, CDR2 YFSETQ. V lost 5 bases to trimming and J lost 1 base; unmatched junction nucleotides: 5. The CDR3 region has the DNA TGCGCCAGCAGTGCGGGAGGAAATTCCTACAATGAGCAGTTCTTC. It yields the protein CASSAGGNSYNEQFF.

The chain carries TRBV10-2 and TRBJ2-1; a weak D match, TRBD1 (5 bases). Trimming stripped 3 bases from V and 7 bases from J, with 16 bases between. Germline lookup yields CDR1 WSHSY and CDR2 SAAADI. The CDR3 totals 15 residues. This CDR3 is CASSERSPGPNEQFF. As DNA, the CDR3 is TGCGCCAGCAGTGAACGCTCGCCAGGGCCAAATGAGCAGTTCTTC.

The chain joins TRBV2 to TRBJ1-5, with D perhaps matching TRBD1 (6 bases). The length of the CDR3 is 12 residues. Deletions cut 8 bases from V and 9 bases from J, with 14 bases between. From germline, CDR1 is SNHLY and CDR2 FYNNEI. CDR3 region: CASFSGDGPQHF. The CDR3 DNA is TGTGCCAGCTTCTCAGGGGATGGGCCCCAGCATTTT.

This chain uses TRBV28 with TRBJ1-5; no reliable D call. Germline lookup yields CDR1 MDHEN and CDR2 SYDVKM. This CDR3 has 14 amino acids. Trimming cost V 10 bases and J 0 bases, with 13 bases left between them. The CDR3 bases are TGTGCCACTATTCCTGCCGGTAGCAATCAGCCCCAGCATTTT. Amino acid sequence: CATIPAGSNQPQHF.

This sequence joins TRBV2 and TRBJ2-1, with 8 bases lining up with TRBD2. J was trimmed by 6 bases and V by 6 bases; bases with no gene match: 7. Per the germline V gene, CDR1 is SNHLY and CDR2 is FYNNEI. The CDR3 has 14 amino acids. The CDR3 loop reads CASRASGGVNEQFF. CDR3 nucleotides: TGTGCCAGCAGGGCGAGCGGGGGAGTCAATGAGCAGTTCTTC.